The source of this TCR beta chain is a study of graft-versus-host responses after intestinal transplantation. The repertoire was sequenced with immunoSEQ multiplex PCR; TCRdb's copy has only in-frame clones and lacks some. The repertoire includes roughly 97,000 clones, 91% of them detected once, and around 0.2% sits in the top ten. Study-level results: The recipient marrow held GvH clones, and some of them showed up first in ileum or blood.

Comment on this clone: Its target is not known.

CDR1 and CDR2 from the germline V gene are SGHRS and YFSETQ. J lost 5 bases, V lost 4 bases, and 8 bases had no gene match. The CDR3 is 14 amino acids. The clonotype comes from a human donor who was the organ donor for an intestinal transplant. The sample was unstimulated CD4+ T cells sorted from spleen or lymph node cells, taken before transplant. The rearrangement joins TRBV5-1 to TRBJ2-7; TRBD1 aligns across 8 bases. This CDR3 is CASSSNLDRDEQYF. DNA of the CDR3: TGCGCCAGCAGCAGTAACCTGGACAGGGACGAGCAGTACTTC. The full variable domain, completed using reference TRBV5-1 and TRBJ2-7, is KAGVTQTPRYLIKTRGQQVTLSCSPISGHRSVSWYQQTPGQGLQFLFEYFSETQRNKGNFPGRFSGRQFSNSRSEMNVSTLELGDSALYLCASSSNLDRDEQYFGPGTRLTVT.